The clone carrying this TCR beta chain was counted a few times. Antigen: not known. TCRdb independently ran MiXCR on the 5' RACE reads; one entry per CDR3 protein. Here the sample spans about 720,000 distinct CDR3 sequences, around a sixth being singletons. This record belongs to a study of identical twins. Study-level points and caveats: Sharing of beta out-of-frame sequences by twins showed a weaker excess. Low generation-probability sequences were in excess among twin-shared out-of-frame alpha sequences.

J was trimmed by 6 bases and V by 6 bases; bases with no gene match: 14. The CDR3 extends over 16 amino acids. Separately, the same data were catalogued under a study of T cells expressing NK-cell markers. That paper notes: Within the sequenced cohort of eight donors, seven exhibited HCMV seropositivity and one was seronegative. Leadership of the CD3+CD56-NKG2C+ fraction also belonged to these clonotypes in several donors.

V gene TRBV12-3 or TRBV12-4 combines with J gene TRBJ2-1, with TRBD2 matching over 7 bases. This TCR was recovered from a woman between 18 and 29 years old in good health. Sequences were obtained from PBMCs. CDR3 sequence reads: CASRPLGLGEFNEQFF. CDR3 nucleotide sequence: TGTGCCAGCAGGCCTCTCGGACTAGGAGAATTCAATGAGCAGTTCTTC.